These 4 T cell receptor beta chains share one sample of origin, sequenced in a study. MiXCR, applied by TCRdb to the 5' RACE reads, yields one record per CDR3 protein. The profile shows 30,000 to 40,000 distinct CDR3 sequences, 26% of them singletons. The specimen sequenced was naive CD4+ T cells sorted from a lymph node. Subset in this sample: naive CD4+ T cells, CD4+CD45RA+CD25-. Receptors originate from a female donor with breast cancer.

This clonotype was detected a few times. The chain carries TRBV6-5 and TRBJ2-1; TRBD2 aligns across 10 bases. Germline CDR1 MNHEY, CDR2 SVGAGI. Trimming cost V 6 bases and J 8 bases; bases outside gene matches: 13. The CDR3 contains 16 residues. CDR3 DNA: TGTGCCAGCAGCGACCCCAGGAGCGGGGGGGTCTATGAGCAGTTCTTC. Its protein product is CASSDPRSGGVYEQFF.

This clonotype was picked up a small number of times. CDR3 in DNA: TGCGCCAGCAGCTTGGGTTGGAGTCCGACCGCTGAGGGCTACACCTTC. Its protein product is CASSLGWSPTAEGYTF. This chain connects TRBV5-1 to TRBJ1-2; D unresolved. Deletions cut 0 bases from V and 8 bases from J, with 20 bases between. The CDR3 totals 16 residues. The germline CDR1 and CDR2 sequences are SGHRS and YFSETQ. The entire variable domain, with the rest obtained from reference TRBV5-1 and TRBJ1-2, is as follows: KAGVTQTPRYLIKTRGQQVTLSCSPISGHRSVSWYQQTPGQGLQFLFEYFSETQRNKGNFPGRFSGRQFSNSRSEMNVSTLELGDSALYLCASSLGWSPTAEGYTFGSGTRLTVV.

The genes are TRBV7-9 and TRBJ2-1, with TRBD2 identical over 9 bases. Germline V gene data show CDR1 as SEHNR and CDR2 as FQNEAQ (reference sequence). The CDR3 is made up of 14 amino acids. V gave up 1 base and J gave up 5 bases; unmatched junction bases: 0. The CDR3 region has the DNA TGTGCCAGCAGCTTAGGCGGGGGGGACAATGAGCAGTTCTTC. Amino acids: CASSLGGGDNEQFF. Full variable domain (missing parts from reference TRBV7-9 and TRBJ2-1): DTGVSQNPRHKITKRGQNVTFRCDPISEHNRLYWYRQTLGQGPEFLTYFQNEAQLEKSRLLSDRFSAERPKGSFSTLEIQRTEQGDSAMYLCASSLGGGDNEQFFGPGTRLTVL.

This clonotype was counted only a few times. This chain uses TRBV3-1 with TRBJ2-1, with D hard to call. The CDR3 consists of 17 residues. The V end lost 0 bases, the J end lost 2 bases, and 14 bases lay between the germline ends. Germline V gene lookup returns CDR1 LGHDT and CDR2 YNNKEL (reference sequence). CDR3 loop: CASSQEKEGLPYNEQFF. Written as DNA, the CDR3 is TGTGCCAGCAGCCAAGAAAAAGAAGGTTTGCCCTACAATGAGCAGTTCTTC.